A selection of T cell receptor beta chains follows, all from one sample in a study of T cells in Graves' hyperthyroidism and ophthalmopathy. TCRdb re-analysed the multiplex PCR reads in MiXCR, keeping a single row per CDR3 protein. The sample holds 370,000 or so distinct CDR3 sequences, approximately 15% seen once. Sequencing input: blood. Receptor source: a woman between 18 and 30 years old with Graves' hyperthyroidism that later progressed to Graves' ophthalmopathy. Each CDR3 is given with its conserved first and last residue. A D gene is named only where the DNA matches it firmly. Size is stated for part of the rows, as once, few or many counts, or as a class when the clone is expanded.

TRBD2 TRBJ2-2 TRBV6-4 many TGTGCCAGCAGTGACGATACTAGCGGGAGCACCGGGGAGCTGTTTTTT CASSDDTSGSTGELFF
TRBD1 TRBJ2-7 TRBV29-1 many TGCAGCGTTGGACAGGGGGTCCTAAGCGAGCAGTACTTC CSVGQGVLSEQYF
- TRBJ1-2 TRBV28 few TGTGCCAGCAGTTTATCTTTATCAGTCGGCTACACCTTC CASSLSLSVGYTF
- TRBJ2-5 TRBV20-1 many TGCAGTGGCCGAAGAAATCCGGGGGAGACCCAGTACTTC CSGRRNPGETQYF
- TRBJ2-7 TRBV27 few TGTGCCAGCAGTGCAGCGCCGACAGGGAGGATTAACGAGCAGTACTTC CASSAAPTGRINEQYF
- TRBJ2-1 TRBV7-9 many TGTGCCAGCAGCTTAGTACAGCACAATGAGCAGTTCTTC CASSLVQHNEQFF
TRBD2 TRBJ2-1 TRBV27 few TGTGCCAGCAGTCTGACTAGCCCTTCCTACAATGAGCAGTTCTTC CASSLTSPSYNEQFF
- TRBJ2-7 TRBV28 - TGTGCCAGCAGGGAGGGACACGACATCAACGAGCAGTACTTC CASREGHDINEQYF
TRBD2 TRBJ2-7 TRBV12-3/TRBV12-4 - TGTGCCAGCAGTTTAAGCGGACTAGCGGTTGCCTACGAGCAGTACTTC CASSLSGLAVAYEQYF
TRBD1 TRBJ1-2 TRBV5-1 many TGCGCCAGCAGCTTGGAAGGGGGCGCGGAATACGGCTACACCTTC CASSLEGGAEYGYTF
- TRBJ1-5 TRBV6-5 - TGTGCCAGCAGCAGGGAGGGGGGCCCTCAGCCCCAGCATTTT CASSREGGPQPQHF
- TRBJ2-1 TRBV25-1 many TGTGCCAGCAGTGAATTCCAGGGTCCGTACAATGAGCAGTTCTTC CASSEFQGPYNEQFF
- TRBJ2-7 TRBV28 few TGTGCCAGCAGGCAGGGATACGGAGCCTACGAGCAGTACTTC CASRQGYGAYEQYF
- TRBJ2-3 TRBV12-3/TRBV12-4 few TGTGCCAGCAGTTTCGTCGCGGGGGCAGCACAGCAGTATTTT CASSFVAGAAQQYF
- TRBJ1-2 TRBV2 - TGTGCCAGCAGTGTTATCGGGGGCGAAGGCTACACCTTC CASSVIGGEGYTF
TRBD1 TRBJ1-1 TRBV27 many TGTGCCAGCAGTTTCCGACTAGGGACAGGGGGCACTGAAGCTTTCTTT CASSFRLGTGGTEAFF
- TRBJ1-1 TRBV7-9 many TGTGCCAGCAGCTTAGGTACAGGGACGGTCACTGAAGCTTTCTTT CASSLGTGTVTEAFF
TRBD2 TRBJ2-3 TRBV20-1 many TGCAGTGCTAAGGCCGGGACTAGCGTCGCGGGGCCAGATACGCAGTATTTT CSAKAGTSVAGPDTQYF
- TRBJ2-7 TRBV7-9 many TGTGCCAGCAGCTTTCGACCAGACTACGAGCAGTACTTC CASSFRPDYEQYF
TRBD1 TRBJ2-7 TRBV25-1 - TGTGCCAGCAGCCGGGACAGCAGCTCCTACGAGCAGTACTTC CASSRDSSSYEQYF
TRBD2 TRBJ2-2 TRBV7-2 many TGTGCCAGCAGACAACTAGCGGGAGGGGTCGGGGAGCTGTTTTTT CASRQLAGGVGELFF
- TRBJ1-6 TRBV12-3/TRBV12-4 many TGTGCCAGCAGGGGGACCGATTATAATTCACCCCTCCACTTT CASRGTDYNSPLHF
- TRBJ1-2 TRBV7-2 many TGTGCCAGCAGACTGGGGGGTGGCTACACCTTC CASRLGGGYTF
- TRBJ1-2 TRBV27 many TGTGCCAGCAGCCTTGGGCAGGCCTATGGCTACACCTTC CASSLGQAYGYTF
- TRBJ2-6 TRBV28 few TGTGCCAGCAGTTTATGGAGACAGGTCTCCCGCCCCTCTAGCTCTGGGGCCAACGTCCTGACTTTC CASSLWRQVSRPSSSGANVLTF
- TRBJ1-1 TRBV9 many TGTGCCAGCAGCGTAGTGTTAGCGAACACTGAAGCTTTCTTT CASSVVLANTEAFF
TRBD2 TRBJ2-7 TRBV28 many TGTGCCAGCAGTTTACTAGCGGGAGGCGAGCAGTACTTC CASSLLAGGEQYF
- TRBJ2-4 TRBV18 many TGTGCCAGCTCACCACCGTCCAAAAACATTCAGTACTTC CASSPPSKNIQYF
TRBD2 TRBJ2-3 TRBV14 many TGTGCCAGCAGCCATGCCGGACTAGCGGGAGGGCCTCGACCTAACACAGATACGCAGTATTTT CASSHAGLAGGPRPNTDTQYF
TRBD1 TRBJ2-3 TRBV24-1 few TGTGCCACCAGTGATTTGAGGCAGGGGGCCTTCGGCACAGATACGCAGTATTTT CATSDLRQGAFGTDTQYF
TRBD1 TRBJ2-2 TRBV28 many TGTGCCAGCAGGGCCCCTGCCGGACAGGCGAACACCGGGGAGCTGTTTTTT CASRAPAGQANTGELFF
TRBD1 TRBJ1-2 TRBV28 many TGTGCCAGCAGTTTGTACAGGGGGGACTATGGCTACACCTTC CASSLYRGDYGYTF
- TRBJ2-1 TRBV5-1 many TGCGCCAGCAGCCCTCACAGGAGCTCCTACAATGAGCAGTTCTTC CASSPHRSSYNEQFF
- TRBJ2-6 TRBV20-1 few TGCAGTGCCCCCGGGGCCTTACGCTCTGGGGCCAACGTCCTGACTTTC CSAPGALRSGANVLTF
- TRBJ2-2 TRBV12-3/TRBV12-4 many TGTGCCAGCAGTTCTACCCCTAGCACCGGGGAGCTGTTTTTT CASSSTPSTGELFF
- TRBJ2-3 TRBV24-1 - TGTGCCACCAGTGATTTTACAGAGAACACAGATACGCAGTATTTT CATSDFTENTDTQYF
TRBD2 TRBJ2-1 TRBV3-1 - TGTGCCAGCAGCCGAACCAAGATGGGGGAGGGGCCCTACAATGAGCAGTTCTTC CASSRTKMGEGPYNEQFF
TRBD1 TRBJ2-6 TRBV6-1 - TGTGCCAGCAGGGACAGGGGACTCAGCTCTGGGGCCAACGTCCTGACTTTC CASRDRGLSSGANVLTF
TRBD2 TRBJ2-5 TRBV11-2 many TGTGCCAGCAGCTTGGGAGCGGGAGGCCCAGAGACCCAGTACTTC CASSLGAGGPETQYF
TRBD2 TRBJ2-1 TRBV29-1 - TGCAACGTTGAACGTACTAGCGGGGGCAATGAGCAGTTCTTC CNVERTSGGNEQFF
TRBD2 TRBJ2-7 TRBV11-2 - TGTGCCAGCAGCTCGACCGGGACTAGCGGGGTCTACGAGCAGTACTTC CASSSTGTSGVYEQYF
- TRBJ1-2 TRBV7-8 many TGTGCCAGCAGCCAGAAGGAGGCATTGAGGGGACATGGCTACACCTTC CASSQKEALRGHGYTF
TRBD2 TRBJ2-7 TRBV5-1 many TGCGCCAGCAGCTTGGAACCCGGGAGGACCTCCGCCTACGAGCAGTACTTC CASSLEPGRTSAYEQYF
- TRBJ2-5 TRBV18 few TGTGCCAGCTCACCACGGCTGGGAGGGACCCAGTACTTC CASSPRLGGTQYF
TRBD2 TRBJ2-1 TRBV29-1 - TGCAGCGTAAGGGCCCCGGGACTAGCGAATGAGCAGTTCTTC CSVRAPGLANEQFF
- TRBJ2-1 TRBV28 many TGTGCCAGCCTCTCCTCCGGGACAAGCAATGAGCAGTTCTTC CASLSSGTSNEQFF
- TRBJ1-2 TRBV28 many TGTGCCAGCAGCCGGGGCGCCAGGGACGGCTACACCTTC CASSRGARDGYTF
- TRBJ1-1 TRBV6-2/TRBV6-3 many TGTGCCAGCAGTTACTTGGCGACAGGCGGCACTGAAGCTTTCTTT CASSYLATGGTEAFF
- TRBJ2-1 TRBV28 few TGTGCCAGCAGTTTACCCCCAGGGGCCCATGGAGGCAATGAGCAGTTCTTC CASSLPPGAHGGNEQFF
TRBD1 TRBJ1-4 TRBV20-1 few TGCAGTGCTCGGACAGGTTTAGGAGAAAAACTGTTTTTT CSARTGLGEKLFF
TRBD2 TRBJ2-2 TRBV9 few TGTGCCAGCAGGGGACTAGCGGAGGACACCGGGGAGCTGTTTTTT CASRGLAEDTGELFF